The next 18 T cell receptor beta chains were all read from a single sample in a study of CD4 T cells in relation to SARS-CoV-2 and coronaviruses. Sequencing used immunoSEQ multiplex PCR; TCRdb keeps in-frame clones, though not all of them. This table holds 60,000 to 75,000 clones, approximately 95% found once. CD4+ T cells from unexposed donors were obtained before the COVID-19 pandemic (2011-2018). Sequenced input: naive CD4+ T cells from PBMCs. Documented subset: naive CD4+ T cells isolated by negative enrichment. The receptors stem from a human donor in good health.

The chain has TRBV5-1 and TRBJ2-1; 7 nucleotides line up with TRBD1. Germline values: CDR1 SGHRS, CDR2 YFSETQ. The CDR3 sequence is 15 residues long. J gave up 5 bases and V 6 bases, and 11 bases lay outside the gene matches. The CDR3 loop is CASTLQGQPNNEQFF. CDR3 nucleotide sequence: TGCGCCAGCACCCTACAGGGACAGCCAAACAATGAGCAGTTCTTC.

CDR3 coding DNA: TGCGCCAGCAGCCAAGATCGCGAGGAAAAACTGTTTTTT. It is translated as CASSQDREEKLFF. The gene calls are TRBV4-1 and TRBJ1-4; unclear D gene. V lost 0 bases and J lost 8, with 7 bases in between. This CDR3 region has 13 residues. Germline V gene data show CDR1 as MGHRA and CDR2 as YSYEKL.

The J gene is TRBJ2-3, the V gene TRBV14, with 8 bases fitting TRBD1. The CDR3 sequence is 15 residues long. The V and J ends lost 2 bases and 14 bases, in that order; junction bases with no gene match: 15. Germline V gene sequence: CDR1 SGHDN, CDR2 FVKESK. The CDR3 reads CASSQNGQGSPRGYF. CDR3 nucleotide sequence: TGTGCCAGCAGCCAAAACGGACAGGGTTCGCCTAGGGGGTATTTT. The full variable domain, rest sourced from reference TRBV14 and TRBJ2-3, is EAGVTQFPSHSVIEKGQTVTLRCDPISGHDNLYWYRRVMGKEIKFLLHFVKESKQDESGMPNNRFLAERTGGTYSTLKVQPAELEDSGVYFCASSQNGQGSPRGYFGPGTRLTVL.

The gene calls are TRBV20-1 and TRBJ1-1; D is perhaps TRBD1 (6 bases). The germline V and J ends were trimmed by 7 bases and 10 bases, with 13 bases remaining between them. The CDR3 is made up of 10 amino acids. Germline V gene data show CDR1 as DFQATT and CDR2 as SNEGSKA (reference sequence). This chain's CDR3 is CSVNPRGAFF. CDR3 DNA sequence: TGCAGTGTCAACCCCAGGGGAGCTTTCTTT.

The CDR3 region is CASKGGGSPLHF. The CDR3 coding sequence is TGTGCCAGCAAGGGAGGGGGTTCACCCCTCCACTTT. The chain combines TRBV2 with TRBJ1-6; the D gene is possibly TRBD1 (6 bases). CDR3 length: 12 residues. Per germline, CDR1 SNHLY and CDR2 FYNNEI. Trimming removed 7 bases at V and 9 bases at J, with 10 bases between.

The chain uses TRBV14 and TRBJ2-7; D gene uncertain. Trimming took 1 base from V and 2 from J, leaving 3 bases between them. Per the germline V gene, CDR1 is SGHDN and CDR2 is FVKESK. CDR3 length: 12 amino acids. The CDR3: CASSQVTYEQYF. CDR3 nucleotides: TGTGCCAGCAGCCAAGTTACCTACGAGCAGTACTTC.

The gene calls are TRBV7-3 and TRBJ2-5, with TRBD2 matching 13 bases. V gave up 5 bases and J gave up 5 bases; unmatched junction bases: 5. The CDR3 runs 15 residues. CDR1 SGHTA and CDR2 FQGTGA come from the germline V gene. The CDR3 reads CASSPGLAGVETQYF. In DNA, the CDR3 is TGTGCCAGCAGCCCCGGACTAGCGGGGGTGGAGACCCAGTACTTC. Combining the CDR3 with reference TRBV7-3 and TRBJ2-5 gives the whole variable domain GAGVSQTPSNKVTEKGKYVELRCDPISGHTALYWYRQSLGQGPEFLIYFQGTGAADDSGLPNDRFFAVRPEGSVSTLKIQRTERGDSAVYLCASSPGLAGVETQYFGPGTRLLVL.

V is TRBV30 and J is TRBJ1-2, with TRBD1 matching 8 bases. The CDR3 covers 13 residues. Per germline, CDR1 GTSNPN and CDR2 SVGIG (reference sequence). The J segment lost 5 bases and the V segment lost 4 bases, leaving 6 bases of the junction unmatched. CDR3 region: CAWKMTGEYGYTF. The CDR3 bases are TGTGCCTGGAAGATGACAGGGGAGTATGGCTACACCTTC.

This sequence joins TRBV10-2 and TRBJ2-7; no clear D. Trimming cost V 0 bases and J 6 bases, with 6 bases left between them. There are 12 residues in the CDR3. Germline V CDR1 and CDR2: WSHSY, SAAADI. DNA of the CDR3: TGCGCCAGCAGTGAGTCGCCCGGCGAGCAGTACTTC. Protein product: CASSESPGEQYF.

The rearrangement links TRBV6-5 to TRBJ1-1; D is undetermined. The CDR3 is made up of 14 amino acids. V shed 3 bases and J shed 0 bases, with 8 bases lying between them. Per the germline V gene, CDR1 is MNHEY and CDR2 is SVGAGI. CDR3 sequence reads: CASSYGRMNTEAFF. The CDR3 DNA follows: TGTGCCAGCAGTTATGGTAGAATGAACACTGAAGCTTTCTTT.

This clone was counted once. The V gene is TRBV20-1, the J gene TRBJ2-7, with D unclear. Trimming took 1 base from V and 1 from J, leaving 2 bases between them. The CDR3 contains 11 residues. CDR1 DFQATT and CDR2 SNEGSKA come from the germline V gene (reference sequence). The CDR3 reads CSARGSYEQYF. In nucleotides, the CDR3 is TGCAGTGCTAGAGGGTCCTACGAGCAGTACTTC.

This chain links TRBV11-3 with TRBJ2-1; tentative D call: TRBD1 (6 bases). From germline, CDR1 is SGHNT and CDR2 YENEEA. CDR3 length: 17 residues. The V and J ends lost 0 bases and 3 bases respectively, with 15 bases between them. The CDR3 here is CASSLDGTGQIYNEQFF. DNA of the CDR3: TGTGCCAGCAGCTTAGATGGAACGGGACAAATCTACAATGAGCAGTTCTTC.

The chain combines TRBV7-6 with TRBJ2-5; 12 bases align to TRBD2. This CDR3 is built from 18 residues. V lost 2 bases and J lost 5; bases outside the gene matches: 12. Germline assignment: CDR1 SGHVS and CDR2 FNYEAQ. CDR3 residues: CASSLPLLAGGGLETQYF. The CDR3 region has the DNA TGTGCCAGCAGCTTACCTCTACTAGCGGGGGGTGGTTTGGAGACCCAGTACTTC.

The CDR3: CASTGLEGPYEQYF. Here the CDR3 DNA reads TGCGCCAGCACCGGACTAGAGGGCCCCTACGAGCAGTACTTC. The chain links TRBV5-1 to TRBJ2-7; 7 bases align to TRBD2. Germline assignment: CDR1 SGHRS and CDR2 YFSETQ. CDR3 length: 14 amino acids. V trimming: 6 bases; J trimming: 2 bases; junction bases outside the gene matches: 8.

The V and J genes are TRBV27 and TRBJ2-7; perhaps TRBD2 as D (5 bases). The germline V and J ends were trimmed by 3 bases and 3 bases, with 12 bases remaining between them. Per the germline V gene, CDR1 is MNHEY and CDR2 is SMNVEV (reference sequence). The length of the CDR3 is 14 residues. CDR3 DNA: TGTGCCAGCAGTTTCTCGAGGGTATTCTACGAGCAGTACTTC. This encodes CASSFSRVFYEQYF.

This clone was detected once. The chain has TRBV5-1 and TRBJ1-5, with 11 bases aligning to TRBD1. In germline, CDR1 is SGHRS, CDR2 YFSETQ. This CDR3 region has 17 residues. The J segment lost 0 bases and the V segment lost 4 bases, leaving 6 bases of the junction unmatched. The CDR3 nucleotides read TGCGCCAGCAGCCCCGGGACAGGGGGATATAGCAATCAGCCCCAGCATTTT. Residues: CASSPGTGGYSNQPQHF.

The V gene is TRBV28, the J gene TRBJ1-4; D call uncertain. Deletions cut 6 bases from V and 7 bases from J, with 12 bases between. The V gene's germline CDR1 is MDHEN and CDR2 SYDVKM. The CDR3 consists of 13 residues. The CDR3: CASSPGYVEKLFF. DNA for the CDR3: TGTGCCAGCAGCCCGGGGTACGTTGAAAAACTGTTTTTT.

The rearrangement uses TRBV5-5 and TRBJ1-1; D ambiguous. V was cut by 0 bases and J by 1 base, with 4 bases left in between. The V gene's germline CDR1 is SGHKS and CDR2 YYEKEE (reference sequence). CDR3 length: 13 residues. The CDR3 sequence is CASSLAANTEAFF. The CDR3 DNA is TGTGCCAGCAGCTTGGCAGCGAACACTGAAGCTTTCTTT. The variable domain in full, completed from reference TRBV5-5 and TRBJ1-1, reads DAGVTQSPTHLIKTRGQQVTLRCSPISGHKSVSWYQQVLGQGPQFIFQYYEKEERGRGNFPDRFSARQFPNYSSELNVNALLLGDSALYLCASSLAANTEAFFGQGTRLTVV.